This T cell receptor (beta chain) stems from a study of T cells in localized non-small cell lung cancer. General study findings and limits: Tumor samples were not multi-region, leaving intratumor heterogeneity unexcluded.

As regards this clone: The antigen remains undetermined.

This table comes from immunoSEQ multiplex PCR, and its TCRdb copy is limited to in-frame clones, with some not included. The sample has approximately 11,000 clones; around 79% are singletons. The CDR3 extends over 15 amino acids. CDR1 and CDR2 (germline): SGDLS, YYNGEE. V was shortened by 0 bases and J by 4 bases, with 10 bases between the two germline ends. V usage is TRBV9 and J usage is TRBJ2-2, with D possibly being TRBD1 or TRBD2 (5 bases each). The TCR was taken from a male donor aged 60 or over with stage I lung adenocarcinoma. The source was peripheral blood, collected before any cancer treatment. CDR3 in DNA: TGTGCCAGCAGCGTAGCGAGGGGCGCCACCGGGGAGCTGTTTTTT. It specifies CASSVARGATGELFF.